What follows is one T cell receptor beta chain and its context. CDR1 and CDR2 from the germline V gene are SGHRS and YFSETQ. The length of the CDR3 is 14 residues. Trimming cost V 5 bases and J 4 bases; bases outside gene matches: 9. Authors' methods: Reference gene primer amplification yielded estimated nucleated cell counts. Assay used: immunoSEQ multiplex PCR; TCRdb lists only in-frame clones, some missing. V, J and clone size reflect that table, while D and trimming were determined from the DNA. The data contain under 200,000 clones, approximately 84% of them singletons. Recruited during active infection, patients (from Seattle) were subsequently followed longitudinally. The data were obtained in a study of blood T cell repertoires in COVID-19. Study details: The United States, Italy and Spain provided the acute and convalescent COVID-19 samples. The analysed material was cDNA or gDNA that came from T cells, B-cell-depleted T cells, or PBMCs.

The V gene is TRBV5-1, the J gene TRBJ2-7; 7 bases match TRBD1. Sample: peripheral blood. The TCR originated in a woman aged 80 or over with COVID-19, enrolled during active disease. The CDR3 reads CASRGQGVRYEQYF. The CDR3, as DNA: TGCGCCAGCAGAGGGCAGGGGGTTCGGTACGAGCAGTACTTC.